The next 2 T cell receptor beta chains were all read from a single sample in a study of blood T cell repertoires in COVID-19. Repertoires were generated with immunoSEQ multiplex PCR, while TCRdb's copy carries only in-frame clones and drops some. The top ten clones hold approximately 2% of a sample with under 500,000 clones, nearly 90% of them seen once. Material: PBMCs or T cells enriched from blood (not recorded which). The receptor source for this set is a woman aged 18-29 years with acute COVID-19.

The chain couples TRBV19 to TRBJ1-2, with no clear D. The CDR3 runs 12 residues. Trimming left V 6 bases short and J 5 bases short, with 10 bases between. The germline gives CDR1 LNHDA, CDR2 SQIVND (reference sequence). CDR3 protein: CASRERVYGYTF. In nucleotides, the CDR3 is TGTGCCAGTAGGGAGAGAGTTTATGGCTACACCTTC.

This clone was seen just once. The J gene is TRBJ1-1, the V gene TRBV5-4; D call uncertain. Trimming took 4 bases from V and 2 from J, leaving 18 bases between them. Per germline, CDR1 SGHNT and CDR2 YYREEE (reference sequence). The CDR3 sequence is 16 residues long. This CDR3 is CASSKRSAQSNTEAFF. CDR3 nucleotides: TGTGCCAGCAGCAAACGGTCGGCACAGAGTAACACTGAAGCTTTCTTT.